The sequence of this T cell receptor (beta chain) was determined in a study of T cell clones after liver transplantation. Study overall: Tolerant meant at least one year fully off immunosuppression without liver enzymes above twice normal.

The germline V gene encodes CDR1 MNHNY and CDR2 SVGAGI (reference sequence). The CDR3 is 14 residues long. V lost 6 bases and J lost 4; bases outside the gene matches: 6. Thawed unstimulated PBMCs were FACS-sorted by CD3, CD4 and CD8 into two populations. The table came from immunoSEQ multiplex PCR; TCRdb's copy has only in-frame clones and leaves some out. The sample records roughly 73,000 clones, 80% being singletons. The material sequenced was CD4+ T cells from blood, taken before liver transplant. The source of this sequence is a human donor who received a liver transplant. The genes are TRBV6-6 and TRBJ1-3; 7 bases are a match to TRBD1. CDR3 region: CASSRQGSGNTIYF. The DNA for the CDR3 is TGTGCCAGCAGCCGACAGGGATCAGGAAACACCATATATTTT.